This paragraph covers one T cell receptor beta chain sequence. This sample stems from a study of T cell changes during pregnancy in multiple sclerosis. Some clones are missing from TCRdb's copy, which holds only in-frame ones; the method was immunoSEQ multiplex PCR. The sample yields about 68,000 clones, 92% seen once. CDR3 length: 14 residues. Trimming removed 5 bases from V and 6 bases from J, with 14 bases in between. The chain carries TRBV6-7 and TRBJ2-4; the D gene is possibly TRBD2 (5 bases). TRBV6-7 belongs to the ORF category, with a function that is uncertain. This TCR was recovered from a female donor in good health, enrolled as a control in a pregnancy study. Sequencing used peripheral blood, obtained in the second trimester of pregnancy. CDR3 sequence: CASSPRGTGNIQYF. The CDR3 nucleotides are TGTGCCAGCAGTCCTCGGGGAACCGGAAACATTCAGTACTTC.